A selection of T cell receptor beta chains follows, all from one sample in a study of metastatic and nonmetastatic thyroid tumors. TCRdb recomputed clones from the PCR reads via MiXCR. The sample has around 17,000 clones; more than 10% are singletons. What was sequenced was blood. These receptors were obtained from a female donor with papillary thyroid cancer or a benign thyroid nodule (not recorded which). Some clones in this sample may be carry-over from other donors' samples. CDR3s include the opening cysteine and the closing phenylalanine or tryptophan. Fields, in order: V gene, D gene, clone size, J gene, CDR3 protein, CDR3 DNA. The D gene is left open where the match is weak. Clone size, where shown, is once, few, many, or a class for clones that have expanded.

V gene: TRBV7-7
D gene: .
clone size: .
J gene: TRBJ2-2
CDR3 protein: CASSPRGTWILGELFF
CDR3 DNA: TGTGCCAGCAGCCCTCGTGGGACATGGATTTTAGGGGAGCTGTTTTTT

V gene: TRBV24-1
D gene: .
clone size: many
J gene: TRBJ2-5
CDR3 protein: CATSDGSLARETQYF
CDR3 DNA: TGTGCCACCAGTGATGGCTCCCTAGCTAGAGAGACCCAGTACTTC

V gene: TRBV6-1
D gene: .
clone size: few
J gene: TRBJ1-1
CDR3 protein: CASRGLGRVLNEALF
CDR3 DNA: TGTGCCAGCAGGGGGTTGGGGAGGGTCCTTAATGAAGCTTTATTT

V gene: TRBV19
D gene: TRBD2
clone size: many
J gene: TRBJ2-1
CDR3 protein: CASSVSGGSYNEQFF
CDR3 DNA: TGTGCCAGTAGTGTTAGCGGGGGCTCCTACAATGAGCAGTTCTTC

V gene: TRBV28
D gene: TRBD1
clone size: .
J gene: TRBJ2-5
CDR3 protein: CASSQTGGRETQYF
CDR3 DNA: TGTGCCAGCAGCCAGACAGGGGGGCGGGAGACCCAGTACTTC

V gene: TRBV2
D gene: TRBD1
clone size: medium-sized
J gene: TRBJ2-7
CDR3 protein: CASSLWAGQGTEQYF
CDR3 DNA: TGTGCCAGCAGTCTGTGGGCGGGACAGGGGACCGAGCAGTACTTC

V gene: TRBV12-3/TRBV12-4
D gene: .
clone size: .
J gene: TRBJ2-7
CDR3 protein: CASSPQLGALYYEKYF
CDR3 DNA: TGTGCCAGCAGTCCACAACTCGGGGCCCTGTACTACGAGAAATACTTC

V gene: TRBV9
D gene: TRBD1
clone size: many
J gene: TRBJ1-2
CDR3 protein: CASSEGVRDRVDYGYTF
CDR3 DNA: TGTGCCAGCAGCGAGGGGGTCCGGGACAGGGTGGACTATGGCTACACCTTC

V gene: TRBV30
D gene: .
clone size: many
J gene: TRBJ1-5
CDR3 protein: CAWSLTESNQPQHF
CDR3 DNA: TGTGCCTGGAGTCTAACAGAAAGCAATCAGCCCCAGCATTTT

V gene: TRBV6-1
D gene: TRBD2
clone size: few
J gene: TRBJ2-7
CDR3 protein: CASSARRRTSGSYEQYF
CDR3 DNA: TGTGCCAGCAGTGCCCGAAGGAGGACTAGCGGATCCTACGAGCAGTACTTC

V gene: TRBV15
D gene: TRBD2
clone size: medium-sized
J gene: TRBJ2-2
CDR3 protein: CATSRVGGGRTGELFF
CDR3 DNA: TGTGCCACCAGCAGAGTTGGCGGGGGGCGCACCGGGGAGCTGTTTTTT

V gene: TRBV30
D gene: .
clone size: .
J gene: TRBJ2-2
CDR3 protein: CAWSLLSGELLF
CDR3 DNA: TGTGCCTGGAGTCTACTTTCGGGCGAGCTGCTTTTT

V gene: TRBV6-4
D gene: .
clone size: few
J gene: TRBJ1-5
CDR3 protein: CASIPAVGSNQPQHF
CDR3 DNA: TGTGCCAGCATCCCAGCGGTGGGCAGCAATCAGCCCCAGCATTTT

V gene: TRBV6-2/TRBV6-3
D gene: .
clone size: .
J gene: TRBJ1-4
CDR3 protein: CASSYGTTNEKLFF
CDR3 DNA: TGTGCCAGCAGTTACGGGACTACTAATGAAAAACTGTTTTTT

V gene: TRBV28
D gene: .
clone size: .
J gene: TRBJ1-5
CDR3 protein: CAYRGGGAGYGNQPQHF
CDR3 DNA: TGTGCATACAGAGGGGGGGGCGCGGGATATGGCAATCAGCCCCAGCATTTT

V gene: TRBV11-2
D gene: TRBD1
clone size: many
J gene: TRBJ1-1
CDR3 protein: CASSTLRQGATEAFF
CDR3 DNA: TGTGCCAGCAGCACCCTGAGACAGGGGGCCACTGAAGCTTTCTTT

V gene: TRBV6-2/TRBV6-3
D gene: TRBD1
clone size: few
J gene: TRBJ1-2
CDR3 protein: CASSYFRTGGNYGYTF
CDR3 DNA: TGTGCCAGCAGTTACTTCAGGACAGGGGGCAACTATGGCTACACCTTC

V gene: TRBV6-5
D gene: TRBD1
clone size: medium-sized
J gene: TRBJ1-2
CDR3 protein: CASSYEGALNGYTF
CDR3 DNA: TGTGCCAGCAGTTACGAGGGGGCGCTTAATGGCTACACCTTC